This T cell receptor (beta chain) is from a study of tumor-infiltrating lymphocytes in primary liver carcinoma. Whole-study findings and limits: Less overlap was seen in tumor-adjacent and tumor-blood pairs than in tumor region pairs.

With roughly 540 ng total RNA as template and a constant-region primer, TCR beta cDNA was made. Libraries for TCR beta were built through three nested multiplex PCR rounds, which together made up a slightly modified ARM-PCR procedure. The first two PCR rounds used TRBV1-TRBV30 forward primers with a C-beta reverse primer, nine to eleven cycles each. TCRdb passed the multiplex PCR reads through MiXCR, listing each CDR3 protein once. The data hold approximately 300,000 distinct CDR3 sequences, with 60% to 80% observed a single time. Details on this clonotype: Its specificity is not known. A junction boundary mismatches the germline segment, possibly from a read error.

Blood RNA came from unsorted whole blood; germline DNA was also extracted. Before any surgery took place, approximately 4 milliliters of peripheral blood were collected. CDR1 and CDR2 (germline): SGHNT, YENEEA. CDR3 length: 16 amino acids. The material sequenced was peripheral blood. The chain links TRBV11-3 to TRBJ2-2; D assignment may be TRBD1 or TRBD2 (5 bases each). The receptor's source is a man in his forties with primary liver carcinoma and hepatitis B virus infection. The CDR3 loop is CASSLTGTMDTRELFF. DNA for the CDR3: TGTGCCAGCAGCTTGACGGGGACGATGGACACCAGGGAGCTGTTTTTT.